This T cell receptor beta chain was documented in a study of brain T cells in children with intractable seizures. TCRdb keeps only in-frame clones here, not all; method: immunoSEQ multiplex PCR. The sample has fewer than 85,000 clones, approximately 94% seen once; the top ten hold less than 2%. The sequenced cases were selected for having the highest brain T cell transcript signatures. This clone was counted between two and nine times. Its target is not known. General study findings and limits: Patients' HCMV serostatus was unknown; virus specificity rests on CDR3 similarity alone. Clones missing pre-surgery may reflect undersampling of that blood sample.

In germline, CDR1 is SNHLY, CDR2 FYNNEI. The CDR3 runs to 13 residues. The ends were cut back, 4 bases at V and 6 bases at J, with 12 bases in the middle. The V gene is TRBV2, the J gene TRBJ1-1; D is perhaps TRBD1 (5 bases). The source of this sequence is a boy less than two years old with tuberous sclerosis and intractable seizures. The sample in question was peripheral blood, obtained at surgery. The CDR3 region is CASSGGGDAEAFF. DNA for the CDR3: TGTGCCAGCAGTGGGGGAGGGGATGCTGAAGCTTTCTTT.